This T cell receptor beta chain stems from a study of blood T cells in healthy people across ages. This clonotype was seen a few times. Next came a second PCR, run for about 6 to 12 cycles, which used a sample-barcoded 5' primer along with a J-beta primer mix. One entry per CDR3 protein, called by TCRdb with MiXCR from the 5' RACE reads. The sample records 1,300,000 or so distinct CDR3 sequences, approximately 59% being singletons. The sequencing sample was made of blood. The TCR comes from a man aged 18-30 years in good health.

The CDR3 is CASSSVAGGPNEQFF. As DNA, the CDR3 is TGCGCCAGCAGCTCCGTAGCGGGAGGGCCAAATGAGCAGTTCTTC. V and J are TRBV5-1 and TRBJ2-1; TRBD2 agrees at 11 bases. CDR3 size: 15 residues. The V gene end was trimmed by 3 bases and the J gene end by 7 bases; junction bases not matched to a gene: 6. Germline CDR1 SGHRS, CDR2 YFSETQ.